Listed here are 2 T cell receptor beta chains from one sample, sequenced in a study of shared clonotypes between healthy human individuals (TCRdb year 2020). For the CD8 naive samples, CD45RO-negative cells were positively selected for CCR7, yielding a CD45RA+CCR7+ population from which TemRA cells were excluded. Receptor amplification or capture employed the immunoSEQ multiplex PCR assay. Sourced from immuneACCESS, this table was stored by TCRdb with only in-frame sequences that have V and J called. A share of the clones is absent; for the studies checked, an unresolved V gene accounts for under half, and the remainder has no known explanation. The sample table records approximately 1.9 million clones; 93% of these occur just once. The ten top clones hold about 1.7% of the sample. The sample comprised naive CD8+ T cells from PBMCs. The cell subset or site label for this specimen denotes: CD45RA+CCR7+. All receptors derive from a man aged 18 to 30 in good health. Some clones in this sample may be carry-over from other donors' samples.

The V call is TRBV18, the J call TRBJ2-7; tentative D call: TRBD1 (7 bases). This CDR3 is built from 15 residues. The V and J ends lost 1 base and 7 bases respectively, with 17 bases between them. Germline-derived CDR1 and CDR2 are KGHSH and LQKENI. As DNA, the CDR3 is TGTGCCAGCTCACCACACCCCGCGGGACAGAAAGAGCAGTACTTC. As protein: CASSPHPAGQKEQYF.

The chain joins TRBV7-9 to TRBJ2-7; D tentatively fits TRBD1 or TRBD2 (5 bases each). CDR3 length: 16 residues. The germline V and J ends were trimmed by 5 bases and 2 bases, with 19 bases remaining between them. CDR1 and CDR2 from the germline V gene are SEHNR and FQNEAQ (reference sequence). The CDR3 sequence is CASSLDGAQRTYEQYF. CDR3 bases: TGTGCCAGCAGCCTGGACGGGGCCCAACGGACCTACGAGCAGTACTTC.